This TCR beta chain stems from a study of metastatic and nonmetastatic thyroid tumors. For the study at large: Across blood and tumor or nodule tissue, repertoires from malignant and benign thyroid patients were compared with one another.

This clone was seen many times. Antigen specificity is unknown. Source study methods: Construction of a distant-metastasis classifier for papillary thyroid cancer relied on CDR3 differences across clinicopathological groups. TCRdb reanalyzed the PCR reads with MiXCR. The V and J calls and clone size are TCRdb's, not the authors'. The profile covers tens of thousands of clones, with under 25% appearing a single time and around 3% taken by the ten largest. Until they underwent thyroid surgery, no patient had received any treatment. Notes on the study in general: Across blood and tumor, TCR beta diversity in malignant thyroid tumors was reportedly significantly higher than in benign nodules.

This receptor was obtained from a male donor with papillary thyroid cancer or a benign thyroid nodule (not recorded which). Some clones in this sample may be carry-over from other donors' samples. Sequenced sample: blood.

The CDR3 region has the DNA TGTGCCAGCAGCCTGACTAGCGGGAGGGCGGGTACGCAGTATTTT. Protein product: CASSLTSGRAGTQYF. The chain has TRBV12-3 or TRBV12-4 and TRBJ2-3; 14 nucleotides align to TRBD2. CDR3 length: 15 residues. After removal of 6 bases from V and 8 bases from J, the junction contained 7 bases not matched to a gene.